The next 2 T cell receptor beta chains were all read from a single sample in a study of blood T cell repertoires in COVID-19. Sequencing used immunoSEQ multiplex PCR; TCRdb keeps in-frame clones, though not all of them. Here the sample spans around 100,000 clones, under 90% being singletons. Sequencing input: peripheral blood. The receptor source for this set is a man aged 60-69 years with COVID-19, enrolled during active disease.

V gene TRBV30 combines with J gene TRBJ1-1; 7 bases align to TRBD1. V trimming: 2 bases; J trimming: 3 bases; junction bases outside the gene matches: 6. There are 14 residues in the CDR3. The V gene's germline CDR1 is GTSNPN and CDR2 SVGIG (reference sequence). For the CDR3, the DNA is TGTGCCTGGAGTCCGACAGGGAGATACACTGAAGCTTTCTTT. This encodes CAWSPTGRYTEAFF.

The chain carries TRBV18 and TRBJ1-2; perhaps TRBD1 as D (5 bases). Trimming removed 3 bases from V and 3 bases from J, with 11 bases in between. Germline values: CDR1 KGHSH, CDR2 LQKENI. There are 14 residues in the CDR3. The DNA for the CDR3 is TGTGCCAGCTCACCTTCAGGGATTGACTATGGCTACACCTTC. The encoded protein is CASSPSGIDYGYTF.